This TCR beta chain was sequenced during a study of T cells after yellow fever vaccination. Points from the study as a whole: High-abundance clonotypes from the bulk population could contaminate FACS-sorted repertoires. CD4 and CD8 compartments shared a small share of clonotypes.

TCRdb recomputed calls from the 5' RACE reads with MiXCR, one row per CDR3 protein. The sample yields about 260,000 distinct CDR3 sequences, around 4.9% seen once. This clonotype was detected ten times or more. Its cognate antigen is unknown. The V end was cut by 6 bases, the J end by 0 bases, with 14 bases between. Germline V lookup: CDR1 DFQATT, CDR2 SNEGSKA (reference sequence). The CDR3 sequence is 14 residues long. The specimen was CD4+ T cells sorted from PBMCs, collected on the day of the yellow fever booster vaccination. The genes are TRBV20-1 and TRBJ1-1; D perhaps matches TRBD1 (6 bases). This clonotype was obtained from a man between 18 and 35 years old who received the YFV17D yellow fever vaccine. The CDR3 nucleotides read TGCAGTGCAACGACAGGCCTTATGAACACTGAAGCTTTCTTT. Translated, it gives CSATTGLMNTEAFF.